This T cell receptor beta chain was profiled in a study of Ad26.COV2.S vaccination and SARS-CoV-2 variants. Looking at the study overall: Participants got Ad26.COV2.S intramuscularly, once or twice 56 days apart.

Treatment denoted: 15 to 20 received Ad26.COV2.S at low or high dose, single or two shots; roughly five received placebo; per-sample allocation not given. Specimens were obtained on day 63 following the first vaccine or placebo injection. TCRdb keeps only in-frame clones here, not all; method: immunoSEQ multiplex PCR. Of a few hundred thousand clones detected, approximately 92% appear once; the ten largest clones hold more than 10%. CDR1 is MDHEN, CDR2 SYDVKM, per germline. V lost 5 bases to trimming and J lost 4 bases; unmatched junction nucleotides: 6. This CDR3 is 16 amino acids long. J is TRBJ1-5 and V is TRBV28, with 12 positions matching TRBD1. Sequences were derived from peripheral blood, sampled in a trial of Ad26.COV2.S vaccine versus placebo. The source is a person aged 18-65 years who received the Ad26.COV2.S COVID-19 vaccine or a placebo. CDR3 residues: CASSPGTGGANQPQHF. The DNA for the CDR3 is TGTGCCAGCAGTCCGGGGACAGGGGGCGCGAATCAGCCCCAGCATTTT.